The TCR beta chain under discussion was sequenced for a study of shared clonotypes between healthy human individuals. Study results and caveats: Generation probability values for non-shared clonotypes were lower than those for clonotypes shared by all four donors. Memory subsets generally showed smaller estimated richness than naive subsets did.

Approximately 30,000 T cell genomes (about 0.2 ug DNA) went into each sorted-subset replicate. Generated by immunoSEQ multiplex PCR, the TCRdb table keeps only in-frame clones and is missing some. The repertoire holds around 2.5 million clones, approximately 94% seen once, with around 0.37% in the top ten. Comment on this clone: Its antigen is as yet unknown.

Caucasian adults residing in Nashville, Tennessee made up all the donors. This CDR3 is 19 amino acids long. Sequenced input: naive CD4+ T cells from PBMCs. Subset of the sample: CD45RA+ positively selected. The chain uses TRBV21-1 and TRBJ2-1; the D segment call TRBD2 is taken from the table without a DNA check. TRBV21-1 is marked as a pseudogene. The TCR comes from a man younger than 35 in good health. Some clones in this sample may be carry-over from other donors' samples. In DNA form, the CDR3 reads TGTGCCAGCACCTTCCCGGGCCTCAGCGGGAGGGATTTATTCAATGAGCAGTTCTTC. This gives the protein CASTFPGLSGRDLFNEQFF.